This T cell receptor (beta chain) was recorded in a study of tumor-infiltrating lymphocytes in primary liver carcinoma. General observations from the study: Only around 7-24% of top clones occurred in all five tumor regions.

V was pared by 4 bases and J by 2 bases, with 10 bases between. CDR3 size: 13 residues. Germline CDR1 is SGHDT and CDR2 is YYEEEE. RNA and DNA were co-extracted from about 19-30 mg of unsorted bulk tissue. Treatment of the patients' primary liver carcinoma consisted of surgical resection. This clonotype was seen ten or more times. Its antigen is not known. A primer matching the constant region was used to make TCR beta cDNA from approximately 520 ng of total RNA. Nested multiplex PCR, run for three rounds with slightly modified ARM-PCR, yielded TCR beta libraries. The first two PCR rounds used TRBV1-TRBV30 primers with a Cbeta primer, 9 to 10 cycles each. One entry per CDR3 protein results from TCRdb running MiXCR on the multiplex PCR reads. Found here are about 74,000 distinct CDR3 sequences, more than 60% of them singletons; the top ten hold 28%.

The chain employs TRBV5-6 and TRBJ2-7, with unresolved D. Sequencing input: liver tumor tissue from sampling region 4. Subset given: tumor region T4, right-lateral pole. This clonotype was sampled from a man in his forties with primary liver carcinoma and hepatitis B virus infection. The CDR3 is CASSTGGPYEQYF. In DNA form, the CDR3 reads TGTGCCAGCAGCACGGGCGGCCCCTACGAGCAGTACTTC.